One sample yielded the 18 T cell receptor beta chains listed below, sequenced in a study of T-cell reconstitution after alpha-beta-depleted transplantation in children. Unique molecular identifiers were incorporated during preparation of the TCRbeta library. MiXCR, run by TCRdb on the PCR reads, gives a single entry per CDR3 protein. The sample includes fewer than 550,000 distinct CDR3 sequences, around 16% seen only once; the top ten take 25% to 35%. The sample consisted of PBMCs, mostly from graft donor cells, taken 360 days after TCRalphabeta/CD19-depleted stem cell transplant. These receptor sequences come from a boy in the first two years of life who had a stem cell transplant for Wiskott-Aldrich syndrome, so the T cells may come from the graft donor.

This clonotype was observed a few times. The chain combines TRBV6-1 with TRBJ2-3; 7 nucleotides align to TRBD2. V was clipped by 8 bases and J by 0 bases; unmatched bases: 8. CDR3 length: 15 residues. Germline V lookup: CDR1 MNHNS, CDR2 SASEGT. CDR3 residues: CASQQTGGSTDTQYF. The CDR3 DNA reads TGTGCCAGCCAACAAACCGGGGGGAGCACAGATACGCAGTATTTT.

In its sample, this clonotype was seen a few times. The chain couples TRBV5-4 to TRBJ2-1; TRBD1 might be the D (6 bases). Trimming removed 3 bases from V and 0 bases from J, with 16 bases in between. This CDR3 spans 17 amino acids. Germline values: CDR1 SGHNT, CDR2 YYREEE (reference sequence). DNA for the CDR3: TGTGCCAGCAGCTCAACCCTTACAGGGCTCTCCTACAATGAGCAGTTCTTC. Encoded protein: CASSSTLTGLSYNEQFF.

V usage is TRBV5-1 and J usage is TRBJ2-6; 7 bases line up with TRBD2. With V trimmed by 0 bases and J by 0 bases, 6 bases remained unmatched. Germline values: CDR1 SGHRS, CDR2 YFSETQ. This CDR3 has 18 amino acids. The chain's CDR3 is CASSLEGGQSSGANVLTF. CDR3 bases: TGCGCCAGCAGCTTGGAGGGAGGGCAAAGCTCTGGGGCCAACGTCCTGACTTTC.

This clonotype was counted only a few times. V usage is TRBV4-3 and J usage is TRBJ1-1, with D perhaps TRBD1 (5 bases). V dropped 5 bases and J dropped 4 bases, with 11 bases sitting between them. Germline V lookup: CDR1 LGHNA, CDR2 YSLEER. CDR3 size: 13 residues. The CDR3 loop is CASSGFGGTEAFF. CDR3 sequence (DNA): TGCGCCAGCAGCGGGTTTGGGGGCACTGAAGCTTTCTTT.

The V and J genes are TRBV20-1 and TRBJ2-7; D possibly matches TRBD1 or TRBD2 (5 bases each). The germline CDR1 and CDR2 sequences are DFQATT and SNEGSKA (reference sequence). CDR3 length: 17 residues. Trimming cost V 0 bases and J 7 bases, with 25 bases left between them. CDR3 sequence: CSARDPWRLAGDGEQYF. DNA for the CDR3: TGCAGTGCTAGAGATCCTTGGAGGCTAGCCGGGGACGGGGAGCAGTACTTC.

The chain is built from TRBV14 and TRBJ1-4, with D uncertain. Germline lookup yields CDR1 SGHDN and CDR2 FVKESK. This CDR3 has 13 amino acids. Deletions cut 1 base from V and 8 bases from J, with 8 bases between. DNA of the CDR3: TGTGCCAGCAGCCAAGTTTCCGGGGAAAAACTGTTTTTT. Its protein product is CASSQVSGEKLFF.

This clonotype was counted between two and nine times. The chain uses TRBV7-9 and TRBJ2-3, with 8 bases fitting TRBD1. V lost 3 bases, J lost 5 bases, and 4 bases stayed unmatched. This CDR3 is built from 14 residues. Per germline, CDR1 SEHNR and CDR2 FQNEAQ (reference sequence). CDR3: CASSFQGARDTQYF. CDR3 nucleotides: TGTGCCAGCAGCTTCCAGGGGGCGCGAGATACGCAGTATTTT. The full variable domain, with the rest looked up from reference TRBV7-9 and TRBJ2-3, is DTGVSQNPRHKITKRGQNVTFRCDPISEHNRLYWYRQTLGQGPEFLTYFQNEAQLEKSRLLSDRFSAERPKGSFSTLEIQRTEQGDSAMYLCASSFQGARDTQYFGPGTRLTVL.

The rearrangement joins TRBV12-3 or TRBV12-4 to TRBJ2-2; 10 bases fit TRBD2. V was pared by 3 bases and J by 3 bases, with 13 bases of the junction left unmatched. The CDR3 is 19 residues long. The chain's CDR3 is CASSFLRLAGALYTGELFF. The CDR3 region has the DNA TGTGCCAGCAGTTTTCTAAGGCTAGCGGGAGCGCTGTACACCGGGGAGCTGTTTTTT.

The chain employs TRBV5-1 and TRBJ2-5; a possible D gene is TRBD2 (5 bases). Trimming shortened V by 4 bases and J by 5 bases, and 15 bases separated the two germline ends. The CDR3 runs 14 residues. Per the germline V gene, CDR1 is SGHRS and CDR2 is YFSETQ. The CDR3 protein is CASSELVNAETQYF. CDR3 DNA: TGCGCCAGCAGCGAACTAGTGAATGCGGAGACCCAGTACTTC.

This clonotype was found once. This chain uses TRBV7-2 with TRBJ2-5; the match to TRBD1 covers 8 bases. The trim removed 0 bases at V and 6 bases at J, leaving 9 bases unmatched. CDR1 and CDR2 (germline): SGHTA, FQGNSA. This CDR3 is built from 16 residues. CDR3 DNA sequence: TGTGCCAGCAGCTTAGCGCGCGGACAGGGTGGGAAGACCCAGTACTTC. It encodes CASSLARGQGGKTQYF. The full variable domain, rest sourced from reference TRBV7-2 and TRBJ2-5, is GAGVSQSPSNKVTEKGKDVELRCDPISGHTALYWYRQSLGQGLEFLIYFQGNSAPDKSGLPSDRFSAERTGGSVSTLTIQRTQQEDSAVYLCASSLARGQGGKTQYFGPGTRLLVL.

This clonotype came up a few times. V and J are TRBV15 and TRBJ2-1; 13 bases map to TRBD2. J was trimmed by 3 bases and V by 3 bases; bases with no gene match: 5. The germline V gene has CDR1 LNHNV and CDR2 YYDKDF (reference sequence). CDR3 length: 17 residues. The DNA of the CDR3 is TGTGCCACCAGCAGGCAAGGACTAGCGGGAGTCTACAATGAGCAGTTCTTC. This encodes CATSRQGLAGVYNEQFF.

This clonotype was counted only a few times. V and J are TRBV2 and TRBJ1-2; D perhaps matches TRBD1 (5 bases). V lost 8 bases, J lost 4 bases, and 14 bases lay in between. This CDR3 contains 13 residues. CDR1 and CDR2 (germline): SNHLY, FYNNEI. The CDR3 region is CASLPRDSYGYTF. DNA of the CDR3: TGTGCCAGCTTGCCCAGGGATAGCTATGGCTACACCTTC.

V usage is TRBV5-5 and J usage is TRBJ2-5, with D perhaps matching TRBD1 or TRBD2 (6 bases each). V shed 1 base and J shed 5 bases, with 15 bases lying between them. The CDR3 spans 15 residues. CDR1 and CDR2 (germline): SGHKS, YYEKEE (reference sequence). The CDR3 DNA is TGTGCCAGCAGCTTGCCTGGGGGGCTAGGCGAGACCCAGTACTTC. Translated: CASSLPGGLGETQYF.

This clonotype was observed a handful of times. The chain carries TRBV2 and TRBJ2-2; 7 bases agree with TRBD1. The CDR3 has 17 residues. V lost 2 bases, J lost 2 bases, and 8 bases stayed unmatched. Germline V gene data show CDR1 as SNHLY and CDR2 as FYNNEI. The CDR3 loop is CASSEQLTGINTGELFF. The CDR3 DNA is TGTGCCAGCAGTGAACAGCTGACAGGGATTAACACCGGGGAGCTGTTTTTT.

A few counts support this clonotype. V gene TRBV24-1 combines with J gene TRBJ2-2, with TRBD2 matching over 9 bases. Germline CDR1 is KGHDR and CDR2 is SFDVKD. The CDR3 has 18 amino acids. The V gene end was trimmed by 2 bases and the J gene end by 6 bases; junction bases not matched to a gene: 12. CDR3: CATSDWTVVAGGPGELFF. The CDR3 DNA follows: TGTGCCACCAGTGATTGGACAGTGGTGGCGGGAGGGCCCGGGGAGCTGTTTTTT.

This clonotype was recorded a few times. The rearrangement uses TRBV12-3 or TRBV12-4 and TRBJ2-3, with 13 nucleotides matching TRBD2. CDR3 length equals 19 residues. The ends lost 4 bases at V and 0 bases at J; junction bases unmatched: 10. CDR3 bases: TGTGCCAGCAGTTCCAAACCGAAGACTAGCGGGAGGAGCACAGATACGCAGTATTTT. Encoded protein: CASSSKPKTSGRSTDTQYF.

This rearrangement joins TRBV15 to TRBJ2-2, with 7 bases matching TRBD1. The CDR3 sequence is 16 residues long. Per the germline V gene, CDR1 is LNHNV and CDR2 is YYDKDF (reference sequence). J lost 1 base, V lost 0 bases, and 2 bases had no gene match. The CDR3 is CATSRDPGGNTGELFF. CDR3 sequence (DNA): TGTGCCACCAGCAGAGATCCAGGGGGGAACACCGGGGAGCTGTTTTTT.

The gene calls are TRBV6-5 and TRBJ2-1, with a weak D call TRBD2 (6 bases). The CDR3 is made up of 17 amino acids. V shed 2 bases and J shed 4 bases, with 18 bases lying between them. CDR1 is MNHEY, CDR2 SVGAGI, per germline. CDR3 sequence: CASSYDAGPAGYNEQFF. Here the CDR3 DNA reads TGTGCCAGCAGTTACGATGCGGGGCCAGCGGGTTACAATGAGCAGTTCTTC.